This TCR beta chain was identified during a study of shared clonotypes between healthy human individuals. Turning to the study itself: Serving as donors were two women and three men, whose ages spanned 18 to 49.

Of note for this clone: Its antigen is currently unknown.

The trim removed 10 bases at V and 8 bases at J, leaving 10 bases unmatched. This CDR3 spans 15 amino acids. The germline gives CDR1 MDHEN, CDR2 SYDVKM. General study results and limits: Non-shared clonotypes showed lower generation probabilities than clonotypes common to all four donors.

Sequencing used immunoSEQ multiplex PCR; TCRdb keeps in-frame clones, though not all of them. The profile shows some 2,500,000 clones, 93% of them singletons. This receptor was taken from a man aged 18 to 30 in good health. Some clones in this sample may be carry-over from other donors' samples. The genes are TRBV28 and TRBJ1-6; TRBD1 aligns across 11 bases. The sequencing input was naive CD4+ T cells from PBMCs. The subset is: CD45RA+ positively selected. The CDR3 is CATQNPGQGDSPLHF. The CDR3 DNA follows: TGTGCCACACAGAATCCGGGACAGGGGGATTCACCCCTCCACTTT.